This T cell receptor beta chain is drawn from a study of blood T cell repertoires in COVID-19. The age range of participants was about 18 to 100 years, with residence in roughly 25 US areas. Participants' own reports of clinical history determined their cohort assignment. Between the trimmed V and J ends, which lost 4 bases and 2 bases, there was a span of 15 bases. This CDR3 is 15 amino acids long. CDR1 is SGHTA and CDR2 is FQGNSA in the germline V gene. Sequencing was performed with immunoSEQ multiplex PCR; in TCRdb, only in-frame clones are kept and a portion is missing. This sample has a few hundred thousand clones, with roughly 87% found just once. A single count supports this clone.

The source material was PBMCs or T cells enriched from blood (not recorded which). The J gene is TRBJ2-7, the V gene TRBV7-2, with D hard to call. The sequence was collected from a woman under 30 who had recovered from COVID-19. CDR3 in amino acids: CASSSSNGPTYEQYF. The CDR3 bases are TGTGCCAGCAGCTCGTCAAACGGTCCAACCTACGAGCAGTACTTC.